The rows below give T cell receptor beta chains drawn from one sample of a study of T-cell memory formation after mild COVID-19. TCRdb redid the calling of the 5' RACE reads with MiXCR, one entry per CDR3 protein. The table lists around 320,000 distinct CDR3 sequences, roughly 19% of them singletons. The sequencing input was PBMCs or a T cell subset sorted from them (not recorded which). The receptor source for this set is a man aged 18 to 30 who had mild COVID-19 (a few samples of this study predate the infection). Cell type and time point are not known. The conserved cysteine and the conserved F or W are not part of the CDR3 here. Each record gives: CDR3 protein, J gene, V gene.

ASSDDGLYGYT TRBJ1-2 TRBV5-1
ASSPGYQETQY TRBJ2-5 TRBV7-3
ASSVGGGRETQY TRBJ2-5 TRBV9
ASSETPGGGGQNTGELF TRBJ2-2 TRBV7-9
ASSRQGPNTEAF TRBJ1-1 TRBV6-5
ASSRGVRVGDTQY TRBJ2-3 TRBV3-1
ASSGTSANYGYT TRBJ1-2 TRBV19
SVEERGSTDTQY TRBJ2-3 TRBV29-1
ASSFDGGPDNEQF TRBJ2-1 TRBV5-1
ASSFLTGEDTQY TRBJ2-3 TRBV7-9
ASKPGRHQETQY TRBJ2-5 TRBV7-8
ASSLGARGEEQY TRBJ2-7 TRBV5-1
ATSDSRDSQLRGYT TRBJ1-2 TRBV24-1
SAGTSLSGANVLT TRBJ2-6 TRBV20-1
ASSFPGTGTSYNEQF TRBJ2-1 TRBV5-1
ASSQGGSEKPQH TRBJ1-5 TRBV4-3
ASSWGTGANTEAF TRBJ1-1 TRBV7-9
ASSQVERANTGELF TRBJ2-2 TRBV4-3
ASRVLEETQY TRBJ2-5 TRBV6-2/TRBV6-3